This T cell receptor (beta chain) was sequenced for a study of shared clonotypes between healthy human individuals. Profiling relied on immunoSEQ multiplex PCR, and the TCRdb table lists in-frame clones only, not all of them. The sample yields 1.4 million or so clones, 98% to 99% seen once. V shed 2 bases, J shed 5 bases, and the junction held 8 bases outside the gene matches. There are 16 residues in the CDR3. Germline V gene data show CDR1 as KGHSH and CDR2 as LQKENI. Study conclusions and caveats: Among non-shared clonotypes, generation probabilities were lower than among those shared by all four donors. Despite large depth, sorted-subset datasets appeared incompletely sequenced.

As for this clone: Its antigen is unidentified.

Healthy HIV-negative adults with no recent acute infections or vaccinations were recruited as donors. The sequence was obtained from a man aged 30-40 years in good health. The V and J genes are TRBV18 and TRBJ2-7; 11 bases align to TRBD2. Input material: naive CD4+ T cells sorted from blood. Subset noted: CD45RA+ positively selected. CDR3 sequence: CASSPSTSGSIDEQYF. CDR3 in DNA: TGTGCCAGCTCACCAAGCACTAGCGGGAGTATAGACGAGCAGTACTTC.